This T cell receptor (beta chain) derives from a study of siplizumab effects on memory and regulatory T cells. Germline lookup yields CDR1 MGHRA and CDR2 YSYEKL. V shed 3 bases and J shed 6 bases, with 9 bases lying between them. The CDR3 has 13 amino acids. TCRdb keeps only in-frame clones here, not all; method: immunoSEQ multiplex PCR. The data hold about 72,000 clones, with under 95% observed a single time. This clone was seen a single time. The clonotype comes from a human donor in good health. Sequenced sample: CD8+ T cells sorted from blood. The rearrangement joins TRBV4-1 to TRBJ1-5; TRBD1 might be the D (5 bases). CDR3 sequence: CASSQYTGQPQHF. In DNA, the CDR3 is TGCGCCAGCAGCCAGTACACAGGTCAGCCCCAGCATTTT.